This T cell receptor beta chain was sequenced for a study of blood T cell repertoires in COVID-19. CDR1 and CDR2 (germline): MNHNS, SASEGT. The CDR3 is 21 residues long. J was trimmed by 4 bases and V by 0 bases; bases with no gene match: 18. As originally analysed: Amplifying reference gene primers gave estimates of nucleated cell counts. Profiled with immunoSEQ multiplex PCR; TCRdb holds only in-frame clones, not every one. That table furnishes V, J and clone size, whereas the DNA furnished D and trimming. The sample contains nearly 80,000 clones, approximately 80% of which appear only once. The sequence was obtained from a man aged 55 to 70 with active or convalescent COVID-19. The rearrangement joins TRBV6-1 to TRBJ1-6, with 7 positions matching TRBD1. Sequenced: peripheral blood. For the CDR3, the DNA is TGTGCCAGCAGTGAAGCGGCCAGGGGGTGGGACACCTGGGGATATAATTCACCCCTCCACTTT. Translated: CASSEAARGWDTWGYNSPLHF.